This TCR beta chain originates from a study of STAT5B mutations in CD4+ large granular lymphocyte leukemia. Study summary: Among healthy controls, a particular HLA allele went with more CDR3 'QG' motifs. Study-wide results and limits: CD4-sorted patient repertoires seemed more clonal than healthy CD4+ repertoires. Top patient clones used TRBV06 genes more often: 8/27 versus 2/35 in controls.

Notes on this clone: No antigen is known for it.

The assay was run at survey level. The data were produced by immunoSEQ multiplex PCR, yet TCRdb's version contains in-frame clones alone and is incomplete. The sample contains more than 30,000 clones, approximately 72% of which appear only once. Germline values: CDR1 LNHNV, CDR2 YYDKDF (reference sequence). V shed 10 bases and J shed 2 bases, with 17 bases lying between them. The CDR3 is 15 amino acids. Material: CD4+ T cells from blood buffy coats. The chain combines TRBV15 with TRBJ2-2, with D perhaps TRBD1 or TRBD2 (7 bases each). This TCR was sampled from a human donor in good health. CDR3 bases: TGTGCCAGTGGGGAGGGGGCCCTTAACACCGGGGAGCTGTTTTTT. Protein product: CASGEGALNTGELFF.